The next 17 T cell receptor beta chains were all read from a single sample in a study of cytomegalovirus exposure and HLA in healthy donors. Profiled with immunoSEQ multiplex PCR; TCRdb holds only in-frame clones, not every one. The repertoire holds some 120,000 clones, roughly 95% seen once, with 1.5% to 2% in the top ten. Material for sequencing was PBMCs. These receptors all come from a man between 18 and 35 years old in good health and CMV-seronegative.

This chain uses TRBV14 with TRBJ2-7; D is unclear. V shed 1 base and J shed 4 bases, with 14 bases lying between them. Germline lookup yields CDR1 SGHDN and CDR2 FVKESK. CDR3 length: 15 amino acids. The CDR3 region is CASSQGAQPIYEQYF. The CDR3 region has the DNA TGTGCCAGCAGCCAAGGGGCTCAGCCTATATACGAGCAGTACTTC.

The chain uses TRBV7-3 and TRBJ2-3; TRBD2 is a possible D gene (6 bases). The CDR3 has 13 amino acids. Deletions cut 3 bases from V and 4 bases from J, with 8 bases between. CDR1 and CDR2 (germline): SGHTA, FQGTGA. Here the CDR3 reads CASSFLASDTQYF. The CDR3 DNA follows: TGTGCCAGCAGCTTCCTAGCGTCAGATACGCAGTATTTT. Looking up the rest from reference TRBV7-3 and TRBJ2-3 gives the full variable domain: GAGVSQTPSNKVTEKGKYVELRCDPISGHTALYWYRQSLGQGPEFLIYFQGTGAADDSGLPNDRFFAVRPEGSVSTLKIQRTERGDSAVYLCASSFLASDTQYFGPGTRLTVL.

This chain joins TRBV7-3 and TRBJ1-1, with D hard to call. The V end was cut by 1 base, the J end by 1 base, with 7 bases between. Germline CDR1 reads SGHTA; CDR2 reads FQGTGA. There are 14 residues in the CDR3. The DNA of the CDR3 is TGTGCCAGCAGCTTAAACGGAGCGAACACTGAAGCTTTCTTT. Translating it yields CASSLNGANTEAFF.

CDR3 bases: TGTGCCAGCAGCCCCGGGGGTCGGCGGTACAATGAGCAGTTCTTC. This encodes CASSPGGRRYNEQFF. The genes are TRBV9 and TRBJ2-1; tentative D call: TRBD2 (6 bases). V shed 4 bases and J shed 4 bases, with 15 bases lying between them. Germline V lookup: CDR1 SGDLS, CDR2 YYNGEE. The CDR3 spans 15 residues.

V usage is TRBV11-2 and J usage is TRBJ2-1; 7 bases agree with TRBD2. V was pared by 5 bases and J by 4 bases, with 2 bases of the junction left unmatched. The germline gives CDR1 SGHAT, CDR2 FQNNGV. This CDR3 contains 13 residues. The chain's CDR3 is CASSPGRYNEQFF. The CDR3 bases are TGTGCCAGCAGCCCCGGGAGGTACAATGAGCAGTTCTTC.

J is TRBJ2-5 and V is TRBV10-3, with TRBD2 matching 14 bases. Germline V lookup: CDR1 ENHRY, CDR2 SYGVKD. This CDR3 comprises 16 residues. Germline trimming cut 6 bases from V and 5 bases from J; bases unmatched to any gene: 8. This chain's CDR3 is CAISGTSGRWGETQYF. DNA for the CDR3: TGTGCCATCAGCGGGACTAGCGGGAGATGGGGGGAGACCCAGTACTTC.

The chain links TRBV30 to TRBJ2-5; 7 bases fit TRBD2. The CDR3 contains 13 residues. Per the germline V gene, CDR1 is GTSNPN and CDR2 is SVGIG (reference sequence). Unmatched junction bases numbered 6, after V lost 5 bases and J lost 3 bases. CDR3 in amino acids: CAWAGVWEETQYF. The CDR3 nucleotides read TGTGCCTGGGCGGGGGTGTGGGAAGAGACCCAGTACTTC.

This chain connects TRBV19 to TRBJ2-3, with D perhaps TRBD2 (6 bases). Germline CDR1 LNHDA, CDR2 SQIVND (reference sequence). The germline V and J ends were trimmed by 5 bases and 2 bases, with 23 bases remaining between them. The CDR3 has 18 residues. The CDR3 DNA reads as TGTGCCAGTAGTCCCGTTGATTCAAGGGACTTCTTCACAGATACGCAGTATTTT. Its protein is CASSPVDSRDFFTDTQYF.

The genes are TRBV11-2 and TRBJ2-7; 8 bases are shared with TRBD1. V was pared by 4 bases and J by 2 bases, with 4 bases of the junction left unmatched. The CDR3 has 14 amino acids. Germline lookup yields CDR1 SGHAT and CDR2 FQNNGV. CDR3 sequence reads: CASSSGTGAYEQYF. The CDR3 DNA follows: TGTGCCAGCAGCTCCGGGACAGGTGCCTACGAGCAGTACTTC. Filled out from reference TRBV11-2 and TRBJ2-7, the complete variable domain reads EAGVAQSPRYKIIEKRQSVAFWCNPISGHATLYWYQQILGQGPKLLIQFQNNGVVDDSQLPKDRFSAERLKGVDSTLKIQPAKLEDSAVYLCASSSGTGAYEQYFGPGTRLTVT.

The chain is built from TRBV7-3 and TRBJ2-3, with D perhaps TRBD1 (5 bases). CDR3 size: 15 residues. The V end was cut by 2 bases, the J end by 0 bases, with 9 bases between. The germline gives CDR1 SGHTA, CDR2 FQGTGA. The CDR3 protein is CASSLFGQSTDTQYF. DNA for the CDR3: TGTGCCAGCAGCTTATTTGGACAAAGCACAGATACGCAGTATTTT. The full variable domain, with the rest looked up from reference TRBV7-3 and TRBJ2-3, is GAGVSQTPSNKVTEKGKYVELRCDPISGHTALYWYRQSLGQGPEFLIYFQGTGAADDSGLPNDRFFAVRPEGSVSTLKIQRTERGDSAVYLCASSLFGQSTDTQYFGPGTRLTVL.

This chain uses TRBV7-3 with TRBJ2-1, with 8 positions matching TRBD2. V shed 5 bases and J 6 bases; nucleotides not matched to a gene: 9. From germline, CDR1 is SGHTA and CDR2 FQGTGA. This CDR3 comprises 15 residues. CDR3 sequence (DNA): TGTGCCAGCAGCCCAAGTTTAGCGGGAACCAATGAGCAGTTCTTC. Residues: CASSPSLAGTNEQFF. The entire variable domain, with the rest obtained from reference TRBV7-3 and TRBJ2-1, is as follows: GAGVSQTPSNKVTEKGKYVELRCDPISGHTALYWYRQSLGQGPEFLIYFQGTGAADDSGLPNDRFFAVRPEGSVSTLKIQRTERGDSAVYLCASSPSLAGTNEQFFGPGTRLTVL.

This rearrangement joins TRBV2 to TRBJ1-5, with 8 nucleotides matching TRBD1. The CDR3 has 16 residues. Trimming removed 3 bases from V and 0 bases from J; junction bases left unmatched: 4. Per the germline V gene, CDR1 is SNHLY and CDR2 is FYNNEI. CDR3 amino acids: CASSDLTGDSNQPQHF. CDR3 bases: TGTGCCAGCAGTGACCTGACAGGGGATAGCAATCAGCCCCAGCATTTT.

The chain couples TRBV4-2 to TRBJ1-1; D unresolved. Germline V gene lookup returns CDR1 LGHNA and CDR2 YNFKEQ. The germline V and J ends were trimmed by 1 base and 1 base, with 7 bases remaining between them. The CDR3 contains 14 residues. Written as DNA, the CDR3 is TGTGCCAGCAGCCAAGGAGGAAGGAACACTGAAGCTTTCTTT. This gives the protein CASSQGGRNTEAFF.

The V gene is TRBV4-1, the J gene TRBJ2-7, with a possible D match to TRBD1 (6 bases). The CDR3 runs to 14 residues. V dropped 1 base and J dropped 1 base, with 8 bases sitting between them. Germline CDR1 and CDR2: MGHRA and YSYEKL. CDR3 nucleotide sequence: TGCGCCAGCAGCCAAGCCAGGGGATCCTACGAGCAGTACTTC. This codes for CASSQARGSYEQYF.

The rearrangement joins TRBV28 to TRBJ2-5; 9 positions agree with TRBD2. The CDR3 sequence is 16 residues long. Trimming cost V 5 bases and J 1 base; bases outside gene matches: 8. The V gene's germline CDR1 is MDHEN and CDR2 SYDVKM. The DNA of the CDR3 is TGTGCCAGCAGTCCCGCCTCACTAGCGGGCCAAGAGACCCAGTACTTC. Amino acid sequence: CASSPASLAGQETQYF.

The chain couples TRBV5-5 to TRBJ1-4; D is possibly TRBD1 (6 bases). The CDR3 runs to 15 residues. Germline CDR1 reads SGHKS; CDR2 reads YYEKEE (reference sequence). With 5 bases removed from V and 1 base from J, the gap between germline ends came to 12 bases. The CDR3: CASSILGGTNEKLFF. In DNA, the CDR3 is TGTGCCAGCAGTATTTTAGGGGGAACTAATGAAAAACTGTTTTTT. The complete variable domain, with remaining parts taken from reference TRBV5-5 and TRBJ1-4, reads DAGVTQSPTHLIKTRGQQVTLRCSPISGHKSVSWYQQVLGQGPQFIFQYYEKEERGRGNFPDRFSARQFPNYSSELNVNALLLGDSALYLCASSILGGTNEKLFFGSGTQLSVL.

The chain employs TRBV9 and TRBJ2-1; TRBD1 might be the D (5 bases). Trimming took 4 bases from V and 8 from J, leaving 13 bases between them. CDR1 is SGDLS and CDR2 is YYNGEE in the germline V gene. The CDR3 is made up of 13 amino acids. CDR3 loop: CASSSAGFDEQFF. CDR3 nucleotides: TGTGCCAGCAGCTCAGCAGGGTTCGATGAGCAGTTCTTC.